This T cell receptor beta chain was identified during a study of type 1 regulatory T cells. Study at large: An in vitro protocol generated T-allo10, a Tr1-enriched, alloantigen-specific CD4 T cell product. Findings and caveats of the study: Compared with non-Tr1 cells, Tr1 cells showed a narrower TCR repertoire.

The CDR3 is 14 amino acids. Per germline, CDR1 SGHTA and CDR2 FQGNSA. Trimming removed 5 bases at V and 4 bases at J, with 14 bases between. This clonotype has only a few counts. Its target is unknown. TCRdb itself ran the reads through MiXCR, one entry per CDR3 protein. This table holds fewer than 75,000 distinct CDR3 sequences, roughly 49% found once. This sequence was found in a human donor in good health. Source material: cultured non-Tr1 T cells, either the whole culture or a sorted T cell fraction (not recorded which). The V gene is TRBV7-2, the J gene TRBJ1-2, with D possibly matching TRBD1 (6 bases). The CDR3 coding sequence is TGTGCCAGCAGCGTTCATGGGGGGCCCTATGGCTACACCTTC. Protein: CASSVHGGPYGYTF.